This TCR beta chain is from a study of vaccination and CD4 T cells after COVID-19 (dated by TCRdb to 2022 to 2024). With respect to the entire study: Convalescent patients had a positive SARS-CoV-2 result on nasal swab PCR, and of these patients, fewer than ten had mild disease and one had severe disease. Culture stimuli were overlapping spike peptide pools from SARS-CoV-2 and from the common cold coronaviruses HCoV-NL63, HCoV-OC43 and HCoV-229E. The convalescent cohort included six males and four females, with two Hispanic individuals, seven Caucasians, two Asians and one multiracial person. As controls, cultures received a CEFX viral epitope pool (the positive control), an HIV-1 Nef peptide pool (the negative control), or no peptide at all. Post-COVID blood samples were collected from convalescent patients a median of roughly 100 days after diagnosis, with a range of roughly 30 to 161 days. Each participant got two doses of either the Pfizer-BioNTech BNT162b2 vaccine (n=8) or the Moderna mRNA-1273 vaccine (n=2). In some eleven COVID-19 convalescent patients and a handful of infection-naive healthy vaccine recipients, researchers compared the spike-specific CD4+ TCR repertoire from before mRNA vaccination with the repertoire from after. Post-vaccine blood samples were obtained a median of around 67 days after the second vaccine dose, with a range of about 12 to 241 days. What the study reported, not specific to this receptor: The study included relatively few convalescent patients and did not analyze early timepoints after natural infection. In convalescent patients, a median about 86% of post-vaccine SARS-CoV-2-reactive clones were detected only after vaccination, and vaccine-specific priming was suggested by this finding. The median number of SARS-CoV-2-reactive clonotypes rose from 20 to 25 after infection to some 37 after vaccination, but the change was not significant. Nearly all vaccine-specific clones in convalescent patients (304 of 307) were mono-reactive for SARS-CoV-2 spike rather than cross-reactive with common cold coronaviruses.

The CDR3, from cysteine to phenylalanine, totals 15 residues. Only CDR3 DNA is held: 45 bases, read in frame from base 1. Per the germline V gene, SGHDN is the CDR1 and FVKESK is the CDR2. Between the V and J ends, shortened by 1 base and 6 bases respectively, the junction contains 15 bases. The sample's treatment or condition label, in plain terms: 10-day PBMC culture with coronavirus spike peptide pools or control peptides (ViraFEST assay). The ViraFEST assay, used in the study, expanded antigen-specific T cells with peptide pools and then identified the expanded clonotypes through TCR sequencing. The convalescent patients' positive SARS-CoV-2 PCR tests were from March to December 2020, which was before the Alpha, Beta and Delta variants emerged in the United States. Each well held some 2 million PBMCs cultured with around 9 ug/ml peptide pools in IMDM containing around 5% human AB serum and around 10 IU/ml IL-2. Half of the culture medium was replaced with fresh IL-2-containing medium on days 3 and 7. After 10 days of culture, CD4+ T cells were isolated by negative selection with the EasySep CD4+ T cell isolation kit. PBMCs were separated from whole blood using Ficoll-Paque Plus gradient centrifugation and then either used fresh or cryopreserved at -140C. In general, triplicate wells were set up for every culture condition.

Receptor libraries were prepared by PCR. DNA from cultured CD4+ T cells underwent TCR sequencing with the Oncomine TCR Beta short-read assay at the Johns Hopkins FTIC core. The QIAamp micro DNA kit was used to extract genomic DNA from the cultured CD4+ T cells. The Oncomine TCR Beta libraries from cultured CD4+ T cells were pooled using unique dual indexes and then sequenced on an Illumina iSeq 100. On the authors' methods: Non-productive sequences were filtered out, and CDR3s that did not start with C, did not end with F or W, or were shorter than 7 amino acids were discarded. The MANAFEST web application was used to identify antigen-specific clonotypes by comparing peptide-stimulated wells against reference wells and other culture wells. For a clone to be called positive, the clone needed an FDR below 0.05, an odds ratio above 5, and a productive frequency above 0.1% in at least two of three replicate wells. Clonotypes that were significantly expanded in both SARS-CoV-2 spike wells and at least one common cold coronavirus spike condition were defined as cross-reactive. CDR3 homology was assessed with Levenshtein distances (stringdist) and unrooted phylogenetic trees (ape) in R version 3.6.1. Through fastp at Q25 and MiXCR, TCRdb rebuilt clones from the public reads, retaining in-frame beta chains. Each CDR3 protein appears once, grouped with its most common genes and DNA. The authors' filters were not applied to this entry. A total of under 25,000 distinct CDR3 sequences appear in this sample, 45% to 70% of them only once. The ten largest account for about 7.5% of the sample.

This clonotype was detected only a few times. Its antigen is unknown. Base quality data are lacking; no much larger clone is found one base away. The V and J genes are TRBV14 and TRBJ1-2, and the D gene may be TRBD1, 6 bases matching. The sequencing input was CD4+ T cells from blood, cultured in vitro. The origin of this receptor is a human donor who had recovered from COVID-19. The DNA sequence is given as TGTGCCAGCAGCCAAGTAGGAACAGGGCCGCATGGCTACACCTTC. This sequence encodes CASSQVGTGPHGYTF. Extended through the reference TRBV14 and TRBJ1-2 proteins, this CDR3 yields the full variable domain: EAGVTQFPSHSVIEKGQTVTLRCDPISGHDNLYWYRRVMGKEIKFLLHFVKESKQDESGMPNNRFLAERTGGTYSTLKVQPAELEDSGVYFCASSQVGTGPHGYTFGSGTRLTVV.